The 29 T cell receptor beta chains listed next were all sequenced from one sample in a study of spatial heterogeneity in lung cancer. Overall study results and limits: Tumor mutation count correlated with how many alpha and beta TCRs expanded intratumorally.

Their specific antigens are unknown. TCRdb reprocessed the 5' RACE reads with MiXCR, giving one entry per CDR3 protein. Among 100,000 to 110,000 distinct CDR3 sequences, approximately 4.7% were seen once, and the ten largest hold less than 25%. The time point is: sample taken at primary tumor resection. Source: lung tumor tissue, taken at surgery. Receptor source: a male donor with early-stage non-small cell lung cancer.

V usage is TRBV6-5 and J usage is TRBJ2-3; D is undetermined. Per the germline V gene, CDR1 is MNHEY and CDR2 is SVGAGI. With 6 bases removed from V and 1 base from J, the gap between germline ends came to 17 bases. This CDR3 is built from 16 residues. The CDR3 spells CASSPRVVKGTDTQYF. Here the CDR3 DNA reads TGTGCCAGCAGCCCTCGTGTGGTTAAGGGCACAGATACGCAGTATTTT.

This clonotype was seen repeatedly, ten times or more. The chain uses TRBV18 and TRBJ1-1; 8 bases match TRBD1. The germline gives CDR1 KGHSH, CDR2 LQKENI. The CDR3 extends over 16 amino acids. Germline trimming cut 8 bases from V and 3 bases from J; bases unmatched to any gene: 14. The CDR3 protein is CASTGGTGLQYTEAFF. In DNA form, the CDR3 reads TGTGCCAGCACAGGGGGGACAGGACTACAATACACTGAAGCTTTCTTT.

Many counts were recorded for this clonotype. The chain is built from TRBV29-1 and TRBJ2-7, with D tentatively TRBD1 or TRBD2 (6 bases each). V lost 5 bases, J lost 6 bases, and 14 bases lay in between. This CDR3 contains 12 residues. The germline V gene has CDR1 SQVTM and CDR2 ANQGSEA. The CDR3 region has the DNA TGCAGCGTTCTCGGGGGCCCCCCCGAGCAGTACTTC. Translation: CSVLGGPPEQYF.

This clonotype came up many times. This chain uses TRBV3-1 with TRBJ2-1, with no clear D. There are 14 residues in the CDR3. The germline gives CDR1 LGHDT, CDR2 YNNKEL (reference sequence). V was shortened by 0 bases and J by 6 bases, with 9 bases between the two germline ends. Here the CDR3 DNA reads TGTGCCAGCAGCCAAGAGGCCCGAATCAATGAGCAGTTCTTC. The encoded protein is CASSQEARINEQFF.

The table lists this clonotype with many counts. J is TRBJ1-5 and V is TRBV7-2; D is unclear. Per the germline V gene, CDR1 is SGHTA and CDR2 is FQGNSA. V was pared by 6 bases and J by 0 bases, with 6 bases between. The CDR3 runs to 13 residues. The CDR3 DNA sequence: TGTGCCAGCAGTCGATATAGCAATCAGCCCCAGCATTTT. As protein: CASSRYSNQPQHF.

This clonotype appeared many times. The chain couples TRBV12-3 or TRBV12-4 to TRBJ2-7; D remains ambiguous. Trimming pared 5 bases from V and 2 bases from J, leaving 13 bases between. The CDR3 runs to 14 residues. The CDR3 DNA is TGTGCCAGCAGTCGCCGTGGCGACACCTACGAGCAGTACTTC. This codes for CASSRRGDTYEQYF.

There are a few counts of this clonotype. The V call is TRBV6-1, the J call TRBJ2-7; 8 bases are a match to TRBD2. Losses at the gene ends were 1 base for V and 5 bases for J; bases not matched to a gene: 7. There are 15 residues in the CDR3. CDR1 MNHNS and CDR2 SASEGT come from the germline V gene. CDR3 region: CASSEESTGGNEQYF. In nucleotides, the CDR3 is TGTGCCAGCAGTGAAGAGTCGACGGGAGGGAACGAGCAGTACTTC.

The table lists this clonotype with a few counts. The rearrangement links TRBV3-1 to TRBJ2-2; 11 bases align to TRBD2. Germline V gene sequence: CDR1 LGHDT, CDR2 YNNKEL (reference sequence). The CDR3 loop spans 19 amino acids. The junction had 14 bases not matched to a gene; V was cut back by 1 base and J by 7 bases. The CDR3 nucleotides are TGTGCCAGCAGCCAAGTGGGACTCCTAGCGGGAGGCCATAACGGGGAGCTGTTTTTT. Translation gives CASSQVGLLAGGHNGELFF.

This clonotype was observed at least ten times. CDR3 DNA: TGCGCCAGCAGCCAATCCTTAGCGGGAGGGCCAAAGGAGCAGTTCTTC. Encoded protein: CASSQSLAGGPKEQFF. J is TRBJ2-1 and V is TRBV4-1; TRBD2 matches 11 bases. This CDR3 contains 16 residues. The germline V gene encodes CDR1 MGHRA and CDR2 YSYEKL. The ends lost 2 bases at V and 10 bases at J; junction bases unmatched: 10.

This clonotype was counted ten times or more. The V call is TRBV20-1, the J call TRBJ1-4; TRBD1 matches at 10 bases. The CDR3 totals 15 residues. The V gene end was trimmed by 2 bases and the J gene end by 7 bases; junction bases not matched to a gene: 7. The germline CDR1 and CDR2 sequences are DFQATT and SNEGSKA (reference sequence). The DNA of the CDR3 is TGCAGTGCTAGACCCGGGACAGGGGATGGTGAAAAACTGTTTTTT. It yields the protein CSARPGTGDGEKLFF.

This clonotype has a count of ten or more. The gene calls are TRBV28 and TRBJ1-2, with 7 bases fitting TRBD1. The V segment lost 6 bases and the J segment 7 bases; nucleotides outside the gene matches: 17. CDR3 size: 16 residues. Per germline, CDR1 MDHEN and CDR2 SYDVKM. The CDR3 DNA reads TGTGCCAGCAGCCTGATTCACACAGGGGTCCACGGTGGCTACACCTTC. As protein: CASSLIHTGVHGGYTF.

This clonotype appeared many times. The chain combines TRBV20-1 with TRBJ2-3; D uncertain. The ends were cut back, 0 bases at V and 6 bases at J, with 13 bases in the middle. Germline-derived CDR1 and CDR2 are DFQATT and SNEGSKA (reference sequence). There are 14 residues in the CDR3. As DNA, the CDR3 is TGCAGTGCTAGAGATGGTAGATTGCGGGATACGCAGTATTTT. Translated: CSARDGRLRDTQYF.

The table lists this clonotype with many counts. V gene TRBV6-1 combines with J gene TRBJ2-1; the match to TRBD2 covers 11 bases. In germline, CDR1 is MNHNS, CDR2 SASEGT. V dropped 5 bases and J dropped 7; count of bases not matched to a gene: 10. The CDR3 has 16 residues. CDR3 nucleotides: TGTGCCAGCAGTATGATACTAGCGGGAGTTGGGAATGAGCAGTTCTTC. Protein product: CASSMILAGVGNEQFF.

This clonotype was seen ten or more times. The rearrangement uses TRBV29-1 and TRBJ2-5; D is undetermined. Looked up from germline, CDR1 is SQVTM and CDR2 is ANQGSEA. V was shortened by 4 bases and J by 2 bases, with 5 bases between the two germline ends. This CDR3 has 11 amino acids. CDR3 nucleotides: TGCAGCGTTGTCGGACAAGAGACCCAGTACTTC. This sequence encodes CSVVGQETQYF.

This clonotype was counted only a few times. This rearrangement joins TRBV7-2 to TRBJ1-4; unclear D gene. Per the germline V gene, CDR1 is SGHTA and CDR2 is FQGNSA. The CDR3 runs to 13 residues. Trimming left V 5 bases short and J 8 bases short, with 12 bases between. The CDR3 is CASSPKTEEKLFF. CDR3 sequence (DNA): TGTGCCAGCAGCCCAAAGACGGAGGAAAAACTGTTTTTT.

This clonotype has more than one count but fewer than ten. V and J are TRBV10-3 and TRBJ1-2; D unclear. This CDR3 region has 15 residues. Germline CDR1 is ENHRY and CDR2 is SYGVKD. The V and J ends lost 3 bases and 5 bases respectively, with 16 bases between them. The CDR3 loop is CAISDLEPSRYGYTF. The CDR3 DNA sequence: TGTGCCATCAGTGATCTCGAGCCATCTAGATATGGCTACACCTTC.

This clonotype was detected many times. The CDR3 sequence: CASSFLAGEPQYF. Written as DNA, the CDR3 is TGTGCCAGCAGTTTTTTAGCGGGTGAGCCCCAGTACTTC. The chain is built from TRBV28 and TRBJ2-5, with TRBD2 matching over 7 bases. Looked up from germline, CDR1 is MDHEN and CDR2 is SYDVKM. The CDR3 sequence is 13 residues long. After removal of 3 bases from V and 9 bases from J, the junction contained 7 bases not matched to a gene. Together with reference TRBV28 and TRBJ2-5, the CDR3 gives the full variable domain: DVKVTQSSRYLVKRTGEKVFLECVQDMDHENMFWYRQDPGLGLRLIYFSYDVKMKEKGDIPEGYSVSREKKERFSLILESASTNQTSMYLCASSFLAGEPQYFGPGTRLLVL.

The chain joins TRBV28 to TRBJ2-7; the D is unclear. The V gene lost 7 bases and the J gene lost 6 bases, with 13 bases spanning the gap. Germline values: CDR1 MDHEN, CDR2 SYDVKM. The length of the CDR3 is 12 residues. Here the CDR3 DNA reads TGTGCCAGCAATAACCAGGCCCCCGAGCAGTACTTC. This translates into CASNNQAPEQYF.

The chain recombines TRBV7-2 with TRBJ2-2; 10 nucleotides match TRBD2. CDR3 length: 16 residues. After removal of 5 bases from V and 7 bases from J, the junction contained 10 bases not matched to a gene. In germline, CDR1 is SGHTA, CDR2 FQGNSA. The CDR3 nucleotides are TGTGCCAGCAGCCGCACTAGCGGGATCTCGGTCGGGGAGCTGTTTTTT. This gives the protein CASSRTSGISVGELFF.

This clonotype came up many times. This chain links TRBV28 with TRBJ2-5, with a possible D match to TRBD2 (6 bases). Trimming shortened V by 10 bases and J by 5 bases, and 17 bases separated the two germline ends. This CDR3 has 13 amino acids. The germline gives CDR1 MDHEN, CDR2 SYDVKM. CDR3 in amino acids: CATLGSPGETQYF. For the CDR3, the DNA is TGTGCCACCCTCGGGAGTCCCGGGGAGACCCAGTACTTC.

This clonotype was observed many times. The chain is built from TRBV11-2 and TRBJ2-3, with D unclear. Germline V lookup: CDR1 SGHAT, CDR2 FQNNGV. Trimming removed 4 bases at V and 3 bases at J, with 5 bases between. CDR3 length equals 12 residues. CDR3 bases: TGTGCCAGCAGCTGGGATACAGATACGCAGTATTTT. This translates into CASSWDTDTQYF.

In its sample, this clonotype was seen many times. V usage is TRBV28 and J usage is TRBJ1-1; D may be TRBD1 (5 bases). Trimming removed 5 bases at V and 9 bases at J, with 19 bases between. Germline loops: CDR1 MDHEN, CDR2 SYDVKM. The CDR3 extends over 14 amino acids. CDR3 loop: CASSLSRDLPKAFF. Written as DNA, the CDR3 is TGTGCCAGCAGTCTGAGCCGGGACCTTCCCAAAGCTTTCTTT.

This clonotype was counted many times. The genes are TRBV28 and TRBJ1-2; possible D gene TRBD1, 6 bases. Germline CDR1 and CDR2: MDHEN and SYDVKM. CDR3 length: 12 residues. V was clipped by 8 bases and J by 0 bases, with 7 bases between them. The CDR3 region is CASHRANYGYTF. CDR3 DNA: TGTGCCAGCCACAGGGCTAACTATGGCTACACCTTC.

This clonotype occurred many times. The chain combines TRBV4-1 with TRBJ2-7, with unresolved D. V was cut by 0 bases and J by 3 bases, with 6 bases left in between. The CDR3 is 13 amino acids. CDR1 is MGHRA, CDR2 YSYEKL, per germline. CDR3 sequence: CASSQESIYEQYF. The CDR3 nucleotides are TGCGCCAGCAGCCAAGAGAGTATCTACGAGCAGTACTTC.

This clonotype turned up a few times. The chain recombines TRBV20-1 with TRBJ2-7; 8 nucleotides line up with TRBD2. CDR3 length: 14 residues. CDR1 is DFQATT, CDR2 SNEGSKA, per germline (reference sequence). Trimming removed 6 bases from V and 2 bases from J; junction bases left unmatched: 9. The CDR3 sequence: CSAMLAGKTYEQYF. DNA for the CDR3: TGCAGTGCAATGTTAGCGGGAAAGACCTACGAGCAGTACTTC.

The sample holds a few counts of this clonotype. The rearrangement joins TRBV7-2 to TRBJ2-3, with TRBD2 matching over 9 bases. V lost 6 bases, J lost 6 bases, and 7 bases stayed unmatched. CDR1 and CDR2 from the germline V gene are SGHTA and FQGNSA. The CDR3 sequence is 14 residues long. CDR3 amino acids: CASRGSGSVDTQYF. In nucleotides, the CDR3 is TGTGCCAGCAGGGGTAGCGGGAGTGTGGATACGCAGTATTTT.

This clonotype occurred many times. The chain is built from TRBV12-3 or TRBV12-4 and TRBJ1-4, with a possible D match to TRBD1 (5 bases). Trimming shortened V by 2 bases and J by 8 bases, and 12 bases separated the two germline ends. This CDR3 region has 14 residues. CDR3: CASSLSSGAEKLFF. Here the CDR3 DNA reads TGTGCCAGCAGTTTATCAAGTGGGGCCGAAAAACTGTTTTTT.

This clonotype appeared many times. This chain uses TRBV4-1 with TRBJ1-5; a weak D match, TRBD1 (5 bases). The CDR3 runs 18 residues. Trimming stripped 3 bases from V and 4 bases from J, with 22 bases between. Germline V gene sequence: CDR1 MGHRA, CDR2 YSYEKL. The CDR3 bases are TGCGCCAGCAGCCACCCGATCCAGGGCCATCTAAATAATCAGCCCCAGCATTTT. It encodes CASSHPIQGHLNNQPQHF.

The table lists this clonotype with many counts. The chain carries TRBV6-4 and TRBJ2-4, with 9 bases fitting TRBD2. This CDR3 region has 15 residues. Germline CDR1 and CDR2: MRHNA and SNTAGT. The trim removed 4 bases at V and 6 bases at J, leaving 7 bases unmatched. The CDR3 nucleotides are TGTGCCAGCAGTGCCGTAGCGGGAGTCGGAAACATTCAGTACTTC. Amino acids: CASSAVAGVGNIQYF.